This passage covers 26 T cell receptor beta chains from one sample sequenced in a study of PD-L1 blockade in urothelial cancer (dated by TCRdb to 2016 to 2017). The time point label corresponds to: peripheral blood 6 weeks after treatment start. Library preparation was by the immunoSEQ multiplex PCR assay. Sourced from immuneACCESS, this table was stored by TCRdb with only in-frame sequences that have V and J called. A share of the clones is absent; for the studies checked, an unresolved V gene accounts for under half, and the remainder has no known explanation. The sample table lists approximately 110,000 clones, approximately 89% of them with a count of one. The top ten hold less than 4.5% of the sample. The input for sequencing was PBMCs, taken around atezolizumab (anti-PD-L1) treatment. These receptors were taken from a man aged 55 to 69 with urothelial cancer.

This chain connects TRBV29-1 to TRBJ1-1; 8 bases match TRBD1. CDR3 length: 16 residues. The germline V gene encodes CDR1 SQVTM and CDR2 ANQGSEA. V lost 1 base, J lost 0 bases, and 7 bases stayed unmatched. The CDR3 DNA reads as TGCAGCGTTGAAGGGCTCGGGGACAGGTTGAACACTGAAGCTTTCTTT. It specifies CSVEGLGDRLNTEAFF. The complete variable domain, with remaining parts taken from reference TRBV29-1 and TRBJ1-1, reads SAVISQKPSRDICQRGTSLTIQCQVDSQVTMMFWYRQQPGQSLTLIATANQGSEATYESGFVIDKFPISRPNLTFSTLTVSNMSPEDSSIYLCSVEGLGDRLNTEAFFGQGTRLTVV.

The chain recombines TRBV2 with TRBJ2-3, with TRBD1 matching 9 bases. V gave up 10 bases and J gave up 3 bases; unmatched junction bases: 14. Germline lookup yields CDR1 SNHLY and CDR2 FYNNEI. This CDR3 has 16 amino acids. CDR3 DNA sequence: TGTGCCATCTTCGAGGCCGGGACAGGGTTGACAGATACGCAGTATTTT. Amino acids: CAIFEAGTGLTDTQYF.

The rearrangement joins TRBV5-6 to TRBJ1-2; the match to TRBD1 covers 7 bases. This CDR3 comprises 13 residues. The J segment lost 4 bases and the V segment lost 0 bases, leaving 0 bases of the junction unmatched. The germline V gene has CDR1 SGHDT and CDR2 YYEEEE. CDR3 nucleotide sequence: TGTGCCAGCAGCTTGGGGACAGGCTATGGCTACACCTTC. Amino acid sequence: CASSLGTGYGYTF.

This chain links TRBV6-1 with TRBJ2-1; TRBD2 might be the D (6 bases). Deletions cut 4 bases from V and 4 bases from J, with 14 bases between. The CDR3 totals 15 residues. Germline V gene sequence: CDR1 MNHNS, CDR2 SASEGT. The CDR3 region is CASSGVAGTYNEQFF. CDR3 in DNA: TGTGCCAGCAGTGGAGTGGCGGGAACATACAATGAGCAGTTCTTC.

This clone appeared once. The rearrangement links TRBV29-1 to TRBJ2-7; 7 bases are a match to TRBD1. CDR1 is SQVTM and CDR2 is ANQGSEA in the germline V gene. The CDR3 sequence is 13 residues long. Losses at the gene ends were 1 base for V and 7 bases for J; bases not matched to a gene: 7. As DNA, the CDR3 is TGCAGCGTTGAAGGGACAGGTACTGTGGAGCAGTACTTC. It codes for CSVEGTGTVEQYF.

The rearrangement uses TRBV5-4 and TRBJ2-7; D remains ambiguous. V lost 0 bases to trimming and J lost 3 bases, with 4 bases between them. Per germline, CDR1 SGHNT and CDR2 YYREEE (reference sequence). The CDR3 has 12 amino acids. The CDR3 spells CASSLGDYEQYF. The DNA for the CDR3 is TGTGCCAGCAGCTTGGGAGACTACGAGCAGTACTTC.

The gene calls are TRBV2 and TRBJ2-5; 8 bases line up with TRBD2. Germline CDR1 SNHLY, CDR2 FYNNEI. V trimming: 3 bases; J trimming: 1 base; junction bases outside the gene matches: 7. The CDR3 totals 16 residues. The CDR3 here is CASSEGSRGGQETQYF. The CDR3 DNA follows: TGTGCCAGCAGTGAGGGTTCTCGGGGGGGCCAAGAGACCCAGTACTTC.

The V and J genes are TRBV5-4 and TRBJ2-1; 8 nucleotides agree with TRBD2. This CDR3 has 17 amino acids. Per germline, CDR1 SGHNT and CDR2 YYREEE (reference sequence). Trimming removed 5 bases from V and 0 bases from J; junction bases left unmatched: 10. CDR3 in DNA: TGTGCCAGCAGAAAAGAGGCGGGAGGTAGCTCCTACAATGAGCAGTTCTTC. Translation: CASRKEAGGSSYNEQFF.

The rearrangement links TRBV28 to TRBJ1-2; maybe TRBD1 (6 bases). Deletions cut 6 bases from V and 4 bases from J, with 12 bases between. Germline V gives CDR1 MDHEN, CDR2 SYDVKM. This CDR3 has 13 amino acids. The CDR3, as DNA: TGTGCCAGCAGCAAGGACAGTTCCTATGGCTACACCTTC. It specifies CASSKDSSYGYTF.

The CDR3 DNA is TGTGCCAGAAGCCCATCCCTCGGTCCGAGCGGACAAGAGACCCAGTACTTC. Its protein is CARSPSLGPSGQETQYF. The gene calls are TRBV5-3 and TRBJ2-5; tentatively, D is TRBD2 (5 bases). TRBV5-3 is classed as an ORF, of uncertain function. V was trimmed by 4 bases and J by 2 bases, leaving 21 bases between them. This CDR3 spans 17 amino acids.

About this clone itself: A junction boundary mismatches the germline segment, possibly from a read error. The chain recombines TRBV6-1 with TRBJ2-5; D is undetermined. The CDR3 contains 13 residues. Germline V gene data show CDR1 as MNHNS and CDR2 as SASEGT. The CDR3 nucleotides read TGTGCCAGCAGCGAAGACCCTAAAGAGACCCAGTACTTC. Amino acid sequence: CASSEDPKETQYF.

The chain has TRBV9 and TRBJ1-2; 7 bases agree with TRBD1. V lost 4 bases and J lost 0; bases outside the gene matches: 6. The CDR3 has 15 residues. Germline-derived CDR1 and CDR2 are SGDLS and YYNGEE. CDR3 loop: CASSRQGPPNYGYTF. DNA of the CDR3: TGTGCCAGCAGCCGACAGGGTCCGCCTAACTATGGCTACACCTTC.

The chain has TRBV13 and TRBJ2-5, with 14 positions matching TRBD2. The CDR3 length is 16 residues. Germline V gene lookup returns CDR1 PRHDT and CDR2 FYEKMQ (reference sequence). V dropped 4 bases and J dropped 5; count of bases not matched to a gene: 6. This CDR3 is CASSWRLAGGGETQYF. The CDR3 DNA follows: TGTGCCAGCAGCTGGAGACTAGCGGGAGGGGGGGAGACCCAGTACTTC.

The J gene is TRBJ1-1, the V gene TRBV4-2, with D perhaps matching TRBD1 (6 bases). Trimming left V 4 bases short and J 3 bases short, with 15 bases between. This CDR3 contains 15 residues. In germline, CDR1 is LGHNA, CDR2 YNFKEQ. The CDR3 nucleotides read TGTGCCAGCAGCCTCTCTGGCAGGGGTGACACTGAAGCTTTCTTT. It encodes CASSLSGRGDTEAFF.

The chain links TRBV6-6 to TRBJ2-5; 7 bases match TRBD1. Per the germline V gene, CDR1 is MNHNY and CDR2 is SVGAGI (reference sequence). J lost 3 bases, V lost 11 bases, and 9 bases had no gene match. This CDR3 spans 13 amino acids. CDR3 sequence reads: CAGREGAKETQYF. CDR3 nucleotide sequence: TGTGCCGGTAGAGAGGGGGCTAAAGAGACCCAGTACTTC.

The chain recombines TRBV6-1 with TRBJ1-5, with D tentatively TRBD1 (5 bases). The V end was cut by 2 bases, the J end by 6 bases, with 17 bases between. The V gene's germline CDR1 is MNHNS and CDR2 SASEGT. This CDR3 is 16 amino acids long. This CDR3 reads CASSERGLSSVQPQHF. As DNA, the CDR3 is TGTGCCAGCAGTGAAAGGGGACTATCATCGGTTCAGCCCCAGCATTTT.

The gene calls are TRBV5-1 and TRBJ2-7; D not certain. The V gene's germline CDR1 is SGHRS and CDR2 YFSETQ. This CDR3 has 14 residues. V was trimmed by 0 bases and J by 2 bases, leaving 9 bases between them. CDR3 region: CASSLGQEPYEQYF. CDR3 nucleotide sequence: TGCGCCAGCAGCTTGGGACAAGAGCCCTACGAGCAGTACTTC.

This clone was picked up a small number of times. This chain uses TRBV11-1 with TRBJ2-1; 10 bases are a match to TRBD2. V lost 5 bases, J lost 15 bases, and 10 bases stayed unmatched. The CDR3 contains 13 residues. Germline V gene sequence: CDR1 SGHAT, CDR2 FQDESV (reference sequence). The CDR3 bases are TGTGCCAGCAGCGCGAGCGGGAGGGCCTCTCGGTTCTTC. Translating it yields CASSASGRASRFF.

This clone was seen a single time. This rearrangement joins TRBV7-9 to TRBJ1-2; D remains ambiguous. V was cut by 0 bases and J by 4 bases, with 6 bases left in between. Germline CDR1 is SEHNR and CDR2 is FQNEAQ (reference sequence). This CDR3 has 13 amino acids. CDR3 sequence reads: CASSLAGAYGYTF. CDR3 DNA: TGTGCCAGCAGCTTAGCGGGCGCCTATGGCTACACCTTC.

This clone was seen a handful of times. In DNA form, the CDR3 reads TGTGCCAGCAGCTTGGCTGGCCCGCCCGGGTACGAGCAGTACTTC. Protein: CASSLAGPPGYEQYF. This rearrangement joins TRBV5-6 to TRBJ2-7; D call uncertain. The CDR3 has 15 residues. V gave up 0 bases and J gave up 4 bases, with 14 bases separating them. Germline CDR1 reads SGHDT; CDR2 reads YYEEEE.

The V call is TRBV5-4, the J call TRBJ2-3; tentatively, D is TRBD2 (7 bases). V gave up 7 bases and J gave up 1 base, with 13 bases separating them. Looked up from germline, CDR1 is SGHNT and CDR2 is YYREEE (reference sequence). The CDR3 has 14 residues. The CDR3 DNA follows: TGTGCCAGCGCTGGCGGGGGCCGCACAGATACGCAGTATTTT. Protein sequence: CASAGGGRTDTQYF. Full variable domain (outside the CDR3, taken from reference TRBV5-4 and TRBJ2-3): ETGVTQSPTHLIKTRGQQVTLRCSSQSGHNTVSWYQQALGQGPQFIFQYYREEENGRGNFPPRFSGLQFPNYSSELNVNALELDDSALYLCASAGGGRTDTQYFGPGTRLTVL.

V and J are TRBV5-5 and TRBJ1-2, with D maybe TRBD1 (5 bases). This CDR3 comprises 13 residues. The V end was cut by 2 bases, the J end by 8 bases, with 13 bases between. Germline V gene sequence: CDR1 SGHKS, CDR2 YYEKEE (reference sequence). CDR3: CASSLRGGEGYTF. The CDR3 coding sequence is TGTGCCAGCAGCTTACGGGGCGGGGAAGGCTACACCTTC.

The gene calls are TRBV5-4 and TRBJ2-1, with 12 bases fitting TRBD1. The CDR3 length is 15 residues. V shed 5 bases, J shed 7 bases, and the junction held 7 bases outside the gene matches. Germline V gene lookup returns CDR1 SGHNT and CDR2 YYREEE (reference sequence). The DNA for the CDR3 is TGTGCCAGCAGGCCCGGGACAGGGGGCCTGAATGAGCAGTTCTTC. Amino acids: CASRPGTGGLNEQFF.

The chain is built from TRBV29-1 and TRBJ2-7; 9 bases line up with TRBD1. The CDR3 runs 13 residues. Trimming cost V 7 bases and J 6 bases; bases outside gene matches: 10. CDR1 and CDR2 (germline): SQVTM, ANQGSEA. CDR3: CSGRQGGIGEQYF. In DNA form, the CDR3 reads TGCAGCGGGCGACAGGGGGGGATTGGCGAGCAGTACTTC.

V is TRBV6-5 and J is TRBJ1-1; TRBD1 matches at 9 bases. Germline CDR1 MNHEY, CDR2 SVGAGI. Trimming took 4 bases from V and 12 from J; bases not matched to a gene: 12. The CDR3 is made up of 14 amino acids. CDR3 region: CASSSPLPGQGSFF. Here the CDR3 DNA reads TGTGCCAGCAGTTCCCCTCTTCCGGGACAGGGTTCTTTCTTT.

CDR3 DNA: TGTGCCTGGAGGGGGGGGACAGGGCCATACGAGCAGTACTTC. It encodes CAWRGGTGPYEQYF. The V call is TRBV30, the J call TRBJ2-7; 9 positions match TRBD1. Germline-derived CDR1 and CDR2 are GTSNPN and SVGIG (reference sequence). The CDR3 covers 14 residues. The junction had 7 bases not matched to a gene; V was cut back by 3 bases and J by 4 bases. Complete variable domain (other parts from reference TRBV30 and TRBJ2-7): SQTIHQWPATLVQPVGSPLSLECTVEGTSNPNLYWYRQAAGRGLQLLFYSVGIGQISSEVPQNLSASRPQDRQFILSSKKLLLSDSGFYLCAWRGGTGPYEQYFGPGTRLTVT.